What follows is one T cell receptor (beta chain) and its context. Its target is unknown. A mixed TRB-A/B primer pool amplified rearranged TRB by multiplex touch-down PCR. TCRdb itself ran the multiplex PCR reads through MiXCR, one entry per CDR3 protein. The sample carries over 10,000 distinct CDR3 sequences, over 20% recorded once. TCR beta rearrangements were amplified from peripheral blood genomic DNA. The record originates from a study of T cell repertoires in aging, cancer and after chemotherapy. The overall study: Donors were grouped into six age bands spanning 30 or younger through 70 or older. Clear clonal overlap appeared across healthy donor samples taken over several months to years. Points from the study as a whole: Loss of evenness, beyond lost richness, contributed to age-related TCR diversity decline in cancer patients. Untreated cancer patients had significantly lower blood TCR diversity than age-matched healthy donors.

The CDR3 extends over 16 amino acids. The V and J ends lost 1 base and 6 bases respectively, with 17 bases between them. Germline lookup yields CDR1 SGHDN and CDR2 FVKESK. The chain joins TRBV14 to TRBJ2-3; D is possibly TRBD1 or TRBD2 (5 bases each). The receptor comes from a human donor in good health. The sequencing sample was made of blood. CDR3 region: CASSQAGTLGVDTQYF. The CDR3 coding sequence is TGTGCCAGCAGCCAAGCCGGGACCTTGGGAGTGGATACGCAGTATTTT. Looking up the rest from reference TRBV14 and TRBJ2-3 gives the full variable domain: EAGVTQFPSHSVIEKGQTVTLRCDPISGHDNLYWYRRVMGKEIKFLLHFVKESKQDESGMPNNRFLAERTGGTYSTLKVQPAELEDSGVYFCASSQAGTLGVDTQYFGPGTRLTVL.